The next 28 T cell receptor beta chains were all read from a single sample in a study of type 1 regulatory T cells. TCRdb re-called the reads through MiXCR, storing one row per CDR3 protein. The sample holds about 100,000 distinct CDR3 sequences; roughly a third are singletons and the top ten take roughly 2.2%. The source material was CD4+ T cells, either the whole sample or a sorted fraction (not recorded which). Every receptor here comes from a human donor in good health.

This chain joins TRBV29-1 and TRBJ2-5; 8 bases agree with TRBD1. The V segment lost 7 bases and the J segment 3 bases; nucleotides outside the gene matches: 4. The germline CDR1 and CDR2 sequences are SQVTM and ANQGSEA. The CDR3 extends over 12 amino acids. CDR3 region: CSATGGKETQYF. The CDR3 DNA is TGCAGCGCTACAGGGGGGAAAGAGACCCAGTACTTC. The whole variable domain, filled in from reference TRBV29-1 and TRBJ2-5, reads SAVISQKPSRDICQRGTSLTIQCQVDSQVTMMFWYRQQPGQSLTLIATANQGSEATYESGFVIDKFPISRPNLTFSTLTVSNMSPEDSSIYLCSATGGKETQYFGPGTRLLVL.

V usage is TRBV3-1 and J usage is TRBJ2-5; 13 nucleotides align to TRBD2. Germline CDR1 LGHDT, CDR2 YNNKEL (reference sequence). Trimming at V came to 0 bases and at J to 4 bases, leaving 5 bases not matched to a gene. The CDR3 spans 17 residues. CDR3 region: CASSQDPLAGGRETQYF. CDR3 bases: TGTGCCAGCAGCCAAGATCCACTAGCGGGAGGGCGAGAGACCCAGTACTTC.

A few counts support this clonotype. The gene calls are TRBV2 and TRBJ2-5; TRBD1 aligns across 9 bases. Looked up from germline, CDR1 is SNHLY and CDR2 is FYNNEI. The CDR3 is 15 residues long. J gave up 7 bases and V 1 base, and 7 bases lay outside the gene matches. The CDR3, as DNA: TGTGCCAGCAGTGAAGACGGACAGGGGAGCGGGACCCAGTACTTC. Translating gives CASSEDGQGSGTQYF.

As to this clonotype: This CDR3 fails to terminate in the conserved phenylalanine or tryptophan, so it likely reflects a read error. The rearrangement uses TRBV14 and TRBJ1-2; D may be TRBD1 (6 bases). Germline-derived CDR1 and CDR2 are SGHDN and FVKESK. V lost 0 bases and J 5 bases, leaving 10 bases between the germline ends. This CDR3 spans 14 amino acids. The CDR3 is CASSQDTGAYGYTI. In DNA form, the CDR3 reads TGTGCCAGCAGCCAAGATACGGGGGCGTATGGCTACACCATC.

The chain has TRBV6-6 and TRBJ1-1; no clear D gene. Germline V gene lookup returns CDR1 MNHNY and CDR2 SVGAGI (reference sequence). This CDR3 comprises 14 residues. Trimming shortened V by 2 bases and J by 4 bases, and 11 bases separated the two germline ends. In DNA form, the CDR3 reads TGTGCCAGCAGTTACCCCGGGGTAGGCACTGAAGCTTTCTTT. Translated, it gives CASSYPGVGTEAFF.

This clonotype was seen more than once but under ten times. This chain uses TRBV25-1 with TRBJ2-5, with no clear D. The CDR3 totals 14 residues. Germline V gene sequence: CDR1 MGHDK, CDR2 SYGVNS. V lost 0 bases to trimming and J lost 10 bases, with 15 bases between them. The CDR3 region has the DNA TGTGCCAGCAGTGAATACAACCCCCTGACGGACCAGTACTTC. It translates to CASSEYNPLTDQYF.

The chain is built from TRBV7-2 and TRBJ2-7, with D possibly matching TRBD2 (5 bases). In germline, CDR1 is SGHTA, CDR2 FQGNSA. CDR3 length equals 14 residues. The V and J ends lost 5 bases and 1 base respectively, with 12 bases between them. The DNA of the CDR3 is TGTGCCAGCAGCACTTACCGGGAATCCTACGAGCAGTACTTC. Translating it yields CASSTYRESYEQYF.

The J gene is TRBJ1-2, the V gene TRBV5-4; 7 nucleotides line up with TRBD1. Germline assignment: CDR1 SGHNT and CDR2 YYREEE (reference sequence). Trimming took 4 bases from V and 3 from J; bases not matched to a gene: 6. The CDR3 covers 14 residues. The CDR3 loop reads CASSSGTDDYGYTF. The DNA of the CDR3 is TGTGCCAGCAGCAGTGGGACAGATGACTATGGCTACACCTTC.

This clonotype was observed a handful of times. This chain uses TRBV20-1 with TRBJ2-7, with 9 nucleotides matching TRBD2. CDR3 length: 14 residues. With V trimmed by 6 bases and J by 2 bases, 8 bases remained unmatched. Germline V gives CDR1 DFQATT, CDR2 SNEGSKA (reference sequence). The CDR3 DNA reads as TGCAGTGCCCGACTAGCGGATTTTACCTACGAGCAGTACTTC. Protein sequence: CSARLADFTYEQYF.

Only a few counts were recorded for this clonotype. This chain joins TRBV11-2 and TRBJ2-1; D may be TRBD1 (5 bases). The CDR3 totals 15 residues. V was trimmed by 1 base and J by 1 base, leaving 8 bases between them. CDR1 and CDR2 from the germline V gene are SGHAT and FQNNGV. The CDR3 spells CASSLAGMSYNEQFF. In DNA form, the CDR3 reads TGTGCCAGCAGCTTAGCAGGGATGTCCTACAATGAGCAGTTCTTC.

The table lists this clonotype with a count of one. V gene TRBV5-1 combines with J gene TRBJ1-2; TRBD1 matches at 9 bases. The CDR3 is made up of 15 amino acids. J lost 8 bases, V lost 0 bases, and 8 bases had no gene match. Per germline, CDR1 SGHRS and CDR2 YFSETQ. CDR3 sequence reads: CASSLEAGQGRGYTF. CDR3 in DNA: TGCGCCAGCAGCTTGGAAGCGGGACAGGGTCGAGGCTACACCTTC.

CDR3 region: CASLPRTGPQETQYF. CDR3 coding DNA: TGTGCCAGCCTTCCAAGGACAGGGCCCCAAGAGACCCAGTACTTC. This rearrangement joins TRBV2 to TRBJ2-5, with 8 bases fitting TRBD1. This CDR3 region has 15 residues. Germline CDR1 and CDR2: SNHLY and FYNNEI. The junction had 9 bases not matched to a gene; V was cut back by 8 bases and J by 1 base.

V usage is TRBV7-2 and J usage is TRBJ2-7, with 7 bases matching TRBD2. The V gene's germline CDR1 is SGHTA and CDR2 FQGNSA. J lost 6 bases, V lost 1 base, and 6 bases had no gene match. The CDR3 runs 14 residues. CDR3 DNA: TGTGCCAGCAGCTTAGGCCTAGCGGTAGGCGAGCAGTACTTC. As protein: CASSLGLAVGEQYF. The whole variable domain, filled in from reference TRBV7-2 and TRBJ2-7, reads GAGVSQSPSNKVTEKGKDVELRCDPISGHTALYWYRQSLGQGLEFLIYFQGNSAPDKSGLPSDRFSAERTGGSVSTLTIQRTQQEDSAVYLCASSLGLAVGEQYFGPGTRLTVT.

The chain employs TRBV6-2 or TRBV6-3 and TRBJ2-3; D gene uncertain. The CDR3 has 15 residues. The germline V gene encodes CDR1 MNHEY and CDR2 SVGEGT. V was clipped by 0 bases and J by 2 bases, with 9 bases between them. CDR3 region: CASSYSASSTDTQYF. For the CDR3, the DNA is TGTGCCAGCAGTTACTCGGCGAGTTCCACAGATACGCAGTATTTT.

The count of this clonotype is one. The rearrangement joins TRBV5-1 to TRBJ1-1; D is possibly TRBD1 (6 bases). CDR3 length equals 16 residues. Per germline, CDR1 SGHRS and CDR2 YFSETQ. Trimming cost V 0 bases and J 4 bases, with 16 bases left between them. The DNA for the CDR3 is TGCGCCAGCAGCTTGGGCAGGACAGAGGGTAGCACTGAAGCTTTCTTT. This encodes CASSLGRTEGSTEAFF.

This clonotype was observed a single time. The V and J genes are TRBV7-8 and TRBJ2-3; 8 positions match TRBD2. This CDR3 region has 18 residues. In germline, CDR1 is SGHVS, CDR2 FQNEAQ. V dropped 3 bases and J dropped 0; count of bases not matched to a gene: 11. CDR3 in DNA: TGTGCCAGCAGCTTCCGAGCGGGAGATCCCTCTAGCACAGATACGCAGTATTTT. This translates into CASSFRAGDPSSTDTQYF.

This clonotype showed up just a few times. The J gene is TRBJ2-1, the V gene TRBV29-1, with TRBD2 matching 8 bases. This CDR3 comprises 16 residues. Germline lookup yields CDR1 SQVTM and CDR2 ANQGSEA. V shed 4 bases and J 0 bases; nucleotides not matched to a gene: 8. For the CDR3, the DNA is TGCAGCGTTGGTTTTAGCGGGACCGGCTCCTACAATGAGCAGTTCTTC. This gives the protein CSVGFSGTGSYNEQFF.

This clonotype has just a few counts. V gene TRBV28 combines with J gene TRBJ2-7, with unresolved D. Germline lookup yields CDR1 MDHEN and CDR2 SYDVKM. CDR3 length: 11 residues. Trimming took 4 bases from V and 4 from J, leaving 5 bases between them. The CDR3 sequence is CASSSPYEQYF. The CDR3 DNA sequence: TGTGCCAGCAGTTCTCCATACGAGCAGTACTTC. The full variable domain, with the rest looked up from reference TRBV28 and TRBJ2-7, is DVKVTQSSRYLVKRTGEKVFLECVQDMDHENMFWYRQDPGLGLRLIYFSYDVKMKEKGDIPEGYSVSREKKERFSLILESASTNQTSMYLCASSSPYEQYFGPGTRLTVT.

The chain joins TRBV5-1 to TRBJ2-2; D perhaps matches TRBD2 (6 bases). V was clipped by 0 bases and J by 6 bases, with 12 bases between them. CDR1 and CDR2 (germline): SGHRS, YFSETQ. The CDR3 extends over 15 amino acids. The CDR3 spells CASSLEGTLAGELFF. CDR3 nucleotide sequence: TGCGCCAGCAGCTTGGAGGGGACTTTGGCCGGGGAGCTGTTTTTT.

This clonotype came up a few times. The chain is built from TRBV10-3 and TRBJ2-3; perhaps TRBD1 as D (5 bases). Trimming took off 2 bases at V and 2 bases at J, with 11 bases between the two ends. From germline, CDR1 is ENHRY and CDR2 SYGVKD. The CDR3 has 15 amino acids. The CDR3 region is CAISELDIHTDTQYF. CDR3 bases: TGTGCCATCAGTGAGCTGGACATCCACACAGATACGCAGTATTTT.

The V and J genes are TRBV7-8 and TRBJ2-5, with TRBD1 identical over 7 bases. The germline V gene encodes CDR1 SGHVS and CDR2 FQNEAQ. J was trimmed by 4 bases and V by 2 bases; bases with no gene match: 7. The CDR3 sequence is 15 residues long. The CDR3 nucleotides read TGTGCCAGCAGCTTATTGATAGACAGGGTAGAGACCCAGTACTTC. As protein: CASSLLIDRVETQYF.

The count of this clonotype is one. CDR3 nucleotides: TGTGCCAGCAGTTGGGACAGGGAGGGCGAGCAGTACTTC. Residues: CASSWDREGEQYF. The chain combines TRBV27 with TRBJ2-7; 9 bases fit TRBD1. The CDR3 is 13 amino acids. V lost 4 bases and J lost 6; bases outside the gene matches: 4. Germline V CDR1 and CDR2: MNHEY, SMNVEV (reference sequence).

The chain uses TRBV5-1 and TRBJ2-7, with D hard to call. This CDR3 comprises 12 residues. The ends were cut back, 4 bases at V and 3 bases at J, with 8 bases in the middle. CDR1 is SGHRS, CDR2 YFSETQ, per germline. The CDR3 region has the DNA TGCGCCAGCAGCCGGCAGCGCTACGAGCAGTACTTC. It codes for CASSRQRYEQYF.

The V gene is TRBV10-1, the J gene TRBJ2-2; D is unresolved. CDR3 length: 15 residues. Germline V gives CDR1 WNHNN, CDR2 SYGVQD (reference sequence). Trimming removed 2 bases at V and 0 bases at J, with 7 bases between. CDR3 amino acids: CASSEGVANTGELFF. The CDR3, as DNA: TGCGCCAGCAGTGAGGGCGTCGCGAACACCGGGGAGCTGTTTTTT.

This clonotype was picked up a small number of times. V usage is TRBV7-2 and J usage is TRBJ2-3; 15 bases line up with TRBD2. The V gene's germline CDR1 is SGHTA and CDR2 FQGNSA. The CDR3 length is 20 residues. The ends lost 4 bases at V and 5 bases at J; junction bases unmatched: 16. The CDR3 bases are TGTGCCAGCAGCTCCCTCGGACTAGCGGGAGGGGGAAAGCTGAGAGATACGCAGTATTTT. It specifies CASSSLGLAGGGKLRDTQYF.

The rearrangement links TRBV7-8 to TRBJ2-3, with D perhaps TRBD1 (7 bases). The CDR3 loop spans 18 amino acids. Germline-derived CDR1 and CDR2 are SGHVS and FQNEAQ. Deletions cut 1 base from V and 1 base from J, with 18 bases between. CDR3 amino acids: CASSLVPRGAGRTDTQYF. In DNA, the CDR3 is TGTGCCAGCAGCTTAGTGCCCAGGGGGGCGGGGCGCACAGATACGCAGTATTTT.

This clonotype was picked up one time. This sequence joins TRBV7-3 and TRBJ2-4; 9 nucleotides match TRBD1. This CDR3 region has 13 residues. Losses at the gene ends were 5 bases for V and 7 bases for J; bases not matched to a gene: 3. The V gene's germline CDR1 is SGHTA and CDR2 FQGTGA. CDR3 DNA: TGTGCCAGCAGCACGGACAGGGGCAACATTCAGTACTTC. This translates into CASSTDRGNIQYF.

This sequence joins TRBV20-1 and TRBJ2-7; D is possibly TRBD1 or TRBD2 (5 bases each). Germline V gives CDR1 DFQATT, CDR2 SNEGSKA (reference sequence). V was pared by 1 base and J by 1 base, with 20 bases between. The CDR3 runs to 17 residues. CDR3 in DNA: TGCAGTGCTAGAGGGGGCAGTGGCGGCGGGCCATCCTACGAGCAGTACTTC. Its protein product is CSARGGSGGGPSYEQYF.